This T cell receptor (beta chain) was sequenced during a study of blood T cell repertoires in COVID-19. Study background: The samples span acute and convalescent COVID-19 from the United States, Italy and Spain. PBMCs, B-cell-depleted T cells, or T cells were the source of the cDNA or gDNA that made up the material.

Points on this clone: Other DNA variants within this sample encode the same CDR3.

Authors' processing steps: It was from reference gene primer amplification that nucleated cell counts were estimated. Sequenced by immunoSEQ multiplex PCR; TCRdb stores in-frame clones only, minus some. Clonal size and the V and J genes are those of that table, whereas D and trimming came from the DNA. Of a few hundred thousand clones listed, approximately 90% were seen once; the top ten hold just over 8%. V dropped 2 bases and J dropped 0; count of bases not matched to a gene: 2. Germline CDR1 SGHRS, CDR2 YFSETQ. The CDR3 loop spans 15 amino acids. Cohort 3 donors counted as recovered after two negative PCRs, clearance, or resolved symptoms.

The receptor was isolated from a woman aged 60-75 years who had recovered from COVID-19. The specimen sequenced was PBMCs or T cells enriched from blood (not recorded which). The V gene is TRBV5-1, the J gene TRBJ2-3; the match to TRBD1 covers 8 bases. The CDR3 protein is CASSLQGVSTDTQYF. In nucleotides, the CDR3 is TGCGCCAGCAGCTTACAGGGGGTCAGCACAGATACGCAGTATTTT. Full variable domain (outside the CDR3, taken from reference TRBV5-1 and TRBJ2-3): KAGVTQTPRYLIKTRGQQVTLSCSPISGHRSVSWYQQTPGQGLQFLFEYFSETQRNKGNFPGRFSGRQFSNSRSEMNVSTLELGDSALYLCASSLQGVSTDTQYFGPGTRLTVL.